This T cell receptor beta chain comes out of a study of shared clonotypes between healthy human individuals. Assay: immunoSEQ multiplex PCR; the TCRdb copy retains only in-frame clones and omits some. The table lists about 2.3 million clones, roughly 92% of them singletons, with about 0.36% in the top ten. Comments on this clone: Its antigen is still unknown.

Findings and caveats of the study: Several donors had around 5% of their naive CD4 clonotypes in common.

Looked up from germline, CDR1 is MNHEY and CDR2 is SVGAGI. The V and J ends lost 0 bases and 3 bases respectively, with 15 bases between them. The CDR3 contains 16 residues. The sequenced sample consisted of naive CD4+ T cells from PBMCs. The subset denotes: CD45RA+ positively selected. This chain connects TRBV6-5 to TRBJ2-7, with D unresolved. This TCR came from a man between 18 and 35 years old in good health. Some clones in this sample may be carry-over from other donors' samples. CDR3 sequence (DNA): TGTGCCAGCAGTTACTCGCGAGGCAGAAATCTCTACGAGCAGTACTTC. Translation: CASSYSRGRNLYEQYF.